This T cell receptor (beta chain) was observed in a study of regulatory T cells in long-lasting Graves disease. Indicated time point: newly diagnosed GD, antithyroid drugs for less than 3 months. PBMCs were the source of the RNA used for TCR sequencing. This clonotype was found a few times. There are 14 residues in the CDR3. Germline V gene sequence: CDR1 GTSNPN, CDR2 SVGIG (reference sequence). V gave up 1 base and J gave up 9 bases, with 13 bases separating them. Libraries of TCR beta came from iRepertoire HTBI primers plus Arm-PCR of CDR3 regions. TCRdb re-derived calls from the multiplex PCR reads in MiXCR, one entry per CDR3 protein. This table holds some 350,000 distinct CDR3 sequences, roughly 16% found once. The same data also went into a second study, on T cells in Graves' hyperthyroidism and ophthalmopathy.

Sample: peripheral blood mononuclear cells (PBMCs), taken at new diagnosis, from a patient treated with antithyroid drugs. The rearrangement uses TRBV30 and TRBJ1-6; the D gene is possibly TRBD1 (5 bases). The sequence was collected from a young woman with Graves disease. CDR3 nucleotides: TGTGCCTGGAGTGAGGTGACAGAATCTTCACCCCTCCACTTT. The encoded protein is CAWSEVTESSPLHF.